Sequencing of this T cell receptor (beta chain) was carried out in a study of spatial heterogeneity in lung cancer. Study background: Detection consistently yielded more beta chains than alpha chains.

TCRdb analysed the 5' RACE reads with MiXCR anew, one entry per CDR3 protein. The sample contains about 48,000 distinct CDR3 sequences, less than 6% of which appear only once. Documented time point: sample taken at primary tumor resection. Germline V gene lookup returns CDR1 SQVTM and CDR2 ANQGSEA. The CDR3 spans 11 residues. With 4 bases removed from V and 7 bases from J, the gap between germline ends came to 9 bases. In its sample, this clonotype was seen many times. The starting material was PBMCs, obtained at surgery. This chain uses TRBV29-1 with TRBJ2-3; D call uncertain. This TCR came from a male donor with early-stage non-small cell lung cancer. CDR3 protein: CSVGGANTQYF. CDR3 DNA: TGCAGCGTTGGTGGAGCAAATACGCAGTATTTT.